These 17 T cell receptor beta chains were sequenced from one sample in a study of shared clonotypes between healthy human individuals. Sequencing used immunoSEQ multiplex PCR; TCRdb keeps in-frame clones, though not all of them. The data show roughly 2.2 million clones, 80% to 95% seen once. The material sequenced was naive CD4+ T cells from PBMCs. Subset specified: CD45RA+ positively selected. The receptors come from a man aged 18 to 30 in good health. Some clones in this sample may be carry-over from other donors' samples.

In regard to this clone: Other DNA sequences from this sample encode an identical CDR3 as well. The CDR3 coding sequence is TGTGCCAGTAGTATAAGTCTAGCGGATTACAATGAGCAGTTCTTC. Protein sequence: CASSISLADYNEQFF. The V call is TRBV19, the J call TRBJ2-1, with TRBD2 matching 7 bases. With V trimmed by 2 bases and J by 4 bases, 5 bases remained unmatched. The V gene's germline CDR1 is LNHDA and CDR2 SQIVND (reference sequence). The length of the CDR3 is 15 residues.

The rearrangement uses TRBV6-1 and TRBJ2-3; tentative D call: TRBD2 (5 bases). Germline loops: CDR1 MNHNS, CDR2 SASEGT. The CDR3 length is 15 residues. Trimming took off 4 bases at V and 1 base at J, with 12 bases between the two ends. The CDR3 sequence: CASSVRELGTDTQYF. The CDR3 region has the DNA TGTGCCAGCAGTGTTAGGGAGTTGGGCACAGATACGCAGTATTTT.

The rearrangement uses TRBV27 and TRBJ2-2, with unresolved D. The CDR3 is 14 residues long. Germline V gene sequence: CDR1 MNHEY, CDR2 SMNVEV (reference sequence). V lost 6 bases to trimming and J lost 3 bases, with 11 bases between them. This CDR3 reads CASSPTSHTGELFF. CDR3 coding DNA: TGTGCCAGCAGCCCAACATCTCACACCGGGGAGCTGTTTTTT.

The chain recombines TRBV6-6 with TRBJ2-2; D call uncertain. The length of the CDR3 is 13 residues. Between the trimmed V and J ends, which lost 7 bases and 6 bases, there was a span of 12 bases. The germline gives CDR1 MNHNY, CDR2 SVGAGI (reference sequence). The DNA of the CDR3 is TGTGCCAGCACCACCGTAGGAGCCGGGGAGCTGTTTTTT. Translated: CASTTVGAGELFF.

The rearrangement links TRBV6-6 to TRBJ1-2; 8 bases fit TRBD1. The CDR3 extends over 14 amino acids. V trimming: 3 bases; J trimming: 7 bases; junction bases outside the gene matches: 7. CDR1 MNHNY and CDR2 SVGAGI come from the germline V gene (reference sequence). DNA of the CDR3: TGTGCCAGCAGTTATACAGGGGGAAGCGGTGGCTACACCTTC. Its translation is CASSYTGGSGGYTF.

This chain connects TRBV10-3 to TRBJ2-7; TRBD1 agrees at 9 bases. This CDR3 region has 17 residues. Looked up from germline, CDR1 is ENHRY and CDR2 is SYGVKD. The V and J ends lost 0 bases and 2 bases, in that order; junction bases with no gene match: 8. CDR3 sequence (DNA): TGTGCCATCAGTGAGTCCGCGGGACAGGGCCCCACCTACGAGCAGTACTTC. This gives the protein CAISESAGQGPTYEQYF.

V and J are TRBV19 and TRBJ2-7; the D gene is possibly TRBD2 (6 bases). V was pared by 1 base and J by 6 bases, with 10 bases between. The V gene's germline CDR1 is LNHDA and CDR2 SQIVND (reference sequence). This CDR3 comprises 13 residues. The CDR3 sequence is CASSIVEGGEQYF. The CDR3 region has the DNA TGTGCCAGTAGTATAGTGGAGGGAGGCGAGCAGTACTTC. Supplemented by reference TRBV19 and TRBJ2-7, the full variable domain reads DGGITQSPKYLFRKEGQNVTLSCEQNLNHDAMYWYRQDPGQGLRLIYYSQIVNDFQKGDIAEGYSVSREKKESFPLTVTSAQKNPTAFYLCASSIVEGGEQYFGPGTRLTVT.

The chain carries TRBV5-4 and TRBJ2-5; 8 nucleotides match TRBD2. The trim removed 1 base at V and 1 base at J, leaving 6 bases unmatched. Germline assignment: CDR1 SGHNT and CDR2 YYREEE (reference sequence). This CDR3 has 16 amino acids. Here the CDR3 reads CASSLSPAGAQETQYF. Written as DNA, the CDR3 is TGTGCCAGCAGCTTGTCTCCAGCGGGAGCCCAAGAGACCCAGTACTTC.

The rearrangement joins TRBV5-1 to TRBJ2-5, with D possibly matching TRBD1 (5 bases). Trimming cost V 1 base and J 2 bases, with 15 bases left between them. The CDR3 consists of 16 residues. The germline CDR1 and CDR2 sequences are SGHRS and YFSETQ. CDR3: CASSLFRQGPQETQYF. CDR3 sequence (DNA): TGCGCCAGCAGCTTGTTTCGGCAGGGCCCACAAGAGACCCAGTACTTC.

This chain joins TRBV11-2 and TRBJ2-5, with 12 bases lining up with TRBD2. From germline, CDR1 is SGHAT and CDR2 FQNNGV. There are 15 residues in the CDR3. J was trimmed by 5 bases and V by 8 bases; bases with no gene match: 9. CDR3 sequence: CASRLAGGARETQYF. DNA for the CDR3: TGTGCCAGCCGCCTAGCGGGAGGGGCTCGGGAGACCCAGTACTTC.

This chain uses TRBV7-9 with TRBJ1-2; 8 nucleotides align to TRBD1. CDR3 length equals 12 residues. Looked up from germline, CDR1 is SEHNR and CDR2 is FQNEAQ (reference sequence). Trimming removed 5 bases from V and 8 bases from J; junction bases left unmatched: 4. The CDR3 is CASSPGQAGYTF. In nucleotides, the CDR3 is TGTGCCAGCAGCCCGGGACAGGCCGGCTACACCTTC.

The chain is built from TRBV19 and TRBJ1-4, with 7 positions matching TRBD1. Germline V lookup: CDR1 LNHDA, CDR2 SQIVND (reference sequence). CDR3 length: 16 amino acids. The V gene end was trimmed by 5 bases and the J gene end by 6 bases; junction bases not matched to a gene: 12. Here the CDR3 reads CASSVTFGQADEKLFF. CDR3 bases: TGTGCCAGTAGTGTAACCTTTGGACAGGCCGATGAAAAACTGTTTTTT.

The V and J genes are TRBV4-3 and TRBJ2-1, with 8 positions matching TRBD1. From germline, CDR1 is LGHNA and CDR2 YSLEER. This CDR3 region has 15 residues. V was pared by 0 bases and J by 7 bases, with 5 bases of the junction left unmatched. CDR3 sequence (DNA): TGCGCCAGCAGCCAAGATCGCGGACAGGGTAATGAGCAGTTCTTC. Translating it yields CASSQDRGQGNEQFF.

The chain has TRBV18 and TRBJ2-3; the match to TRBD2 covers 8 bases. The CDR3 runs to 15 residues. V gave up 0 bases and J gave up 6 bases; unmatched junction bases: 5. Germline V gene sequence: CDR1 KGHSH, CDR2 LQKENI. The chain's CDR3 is CASSPPGLVLDTQYF. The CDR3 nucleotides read TGTGCCAGCTCACCACCGGGACTAGTGCTCGATACGCAGTATTTT.

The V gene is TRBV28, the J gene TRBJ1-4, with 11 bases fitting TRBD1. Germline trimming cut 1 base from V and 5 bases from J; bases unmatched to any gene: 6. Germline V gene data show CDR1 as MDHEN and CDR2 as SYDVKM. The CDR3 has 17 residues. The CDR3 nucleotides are TGTGCCAGCAGTTTATCACGGACAGGGGGCGTGAATGAAAAACTGTTTTTT. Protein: CASSLSRTGGVNEKLFF.

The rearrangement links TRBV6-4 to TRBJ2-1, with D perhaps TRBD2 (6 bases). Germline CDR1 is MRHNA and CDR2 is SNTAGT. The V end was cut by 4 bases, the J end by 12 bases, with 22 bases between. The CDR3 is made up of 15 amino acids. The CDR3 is CASSGGLPLPTGQFF. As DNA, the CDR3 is TGTGCCAGCAGTGGGGGACTCCCGCTTCCGACGGGGCAGTTCTTC.

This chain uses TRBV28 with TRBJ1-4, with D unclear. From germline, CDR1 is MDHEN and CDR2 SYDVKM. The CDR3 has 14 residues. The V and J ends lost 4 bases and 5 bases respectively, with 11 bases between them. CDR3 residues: CASSSPDMNEKLFF. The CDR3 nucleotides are TGTGCCAGCAGTTCCCCGGATATGAATGAAAAACTGTTTTTT.